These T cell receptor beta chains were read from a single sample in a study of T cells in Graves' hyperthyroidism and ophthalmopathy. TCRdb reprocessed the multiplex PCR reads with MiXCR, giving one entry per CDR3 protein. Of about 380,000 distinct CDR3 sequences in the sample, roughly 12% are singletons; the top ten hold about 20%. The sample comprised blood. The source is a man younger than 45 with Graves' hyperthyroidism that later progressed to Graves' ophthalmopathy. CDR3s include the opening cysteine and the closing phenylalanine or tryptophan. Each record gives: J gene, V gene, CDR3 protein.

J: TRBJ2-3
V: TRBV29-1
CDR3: CSSRSLTGVTDTQYF

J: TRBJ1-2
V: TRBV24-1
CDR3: CATSDPGRSYGYTF

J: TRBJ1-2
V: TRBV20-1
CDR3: CSARTPGRYGYTF

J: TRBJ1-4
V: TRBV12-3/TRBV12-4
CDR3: CASSLRGGTGAEKLFF

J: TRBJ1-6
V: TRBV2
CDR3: CASNGQGHFYNSPLHF

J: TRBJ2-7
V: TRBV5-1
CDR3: CASSLGLSVQYF

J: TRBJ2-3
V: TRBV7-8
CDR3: CASTPTAGGGTDTQYF

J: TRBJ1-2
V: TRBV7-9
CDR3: CASSPRGQGEWYGYTF

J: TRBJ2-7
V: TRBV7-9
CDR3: CASSLAPMATYEQYF

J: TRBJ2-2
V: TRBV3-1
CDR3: CASSQGISWGSNTGELFF

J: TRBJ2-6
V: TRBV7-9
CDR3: CASSTPYTTLSGANVLTF

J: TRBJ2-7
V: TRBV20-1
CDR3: CSVTGGLGEQYF

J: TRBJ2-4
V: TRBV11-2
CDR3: CASSVGGGMNIQYF

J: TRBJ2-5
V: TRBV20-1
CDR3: CSARTSGETQYF

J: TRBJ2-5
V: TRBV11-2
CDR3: CASSLASGTRGAETQYF

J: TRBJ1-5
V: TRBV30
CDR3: CAWDGGHGQPQHF

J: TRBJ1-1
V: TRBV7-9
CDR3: CASSPWQGDTEAFF

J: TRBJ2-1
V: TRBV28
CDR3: CASSPSMVAEYNEQFF